The present entry profiles one T cell receptor (beta chain) with its context. The CDR3 consists of 15 residues. Germline CDR1 and CDR2: MGHDK and SYGVNS. Trimming removed 5 bases from V and 4 bases from J, with 17 bases in between. In the authors' workflow: Nucleated cell number was recorded as an estimate derived from reference gene primer amplification. TCRdb's copy holds only in-frame clones and misses some; the assay was immunoSEQ multiplex PCR. D and trimming were read from the DNA, whereas the V and J calls and clone size are those reported in that table. The sample carries some 78,000 clones, about four fifths recorded once. The data were obtained in a study of blood T cell repertoires in COVID-19. Study-level information: PBMCs, B-cell-depleted T cells, or T cells were the source of the cDNA or gDNA that made up the material.

The sequence was obtained from a man between 50 and 59 years old with acute or convalescent COVID-19. The chain employs TRBV25-1 and TRBJ1-2, with D unresolved. The sample consisted of peripheral blood. Here the CDR3 DNA reads TGTGCCAGCAGTCGTCCGGGATCTGAATTCTATGGCTACACCTTC. Its protein is CASSRPGSEFYGYTF.